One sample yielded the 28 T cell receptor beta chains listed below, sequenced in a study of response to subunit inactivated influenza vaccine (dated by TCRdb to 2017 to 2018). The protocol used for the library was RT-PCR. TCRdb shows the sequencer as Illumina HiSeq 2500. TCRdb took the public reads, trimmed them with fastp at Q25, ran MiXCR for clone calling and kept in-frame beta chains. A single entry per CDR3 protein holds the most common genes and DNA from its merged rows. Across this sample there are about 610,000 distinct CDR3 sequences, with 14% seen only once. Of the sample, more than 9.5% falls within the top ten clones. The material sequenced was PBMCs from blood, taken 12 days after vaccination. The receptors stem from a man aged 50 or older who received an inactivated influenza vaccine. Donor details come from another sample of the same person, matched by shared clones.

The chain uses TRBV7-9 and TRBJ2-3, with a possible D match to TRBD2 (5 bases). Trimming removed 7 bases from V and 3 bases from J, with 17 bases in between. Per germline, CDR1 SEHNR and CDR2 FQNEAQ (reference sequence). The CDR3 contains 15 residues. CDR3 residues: CASTNAAEGTDTQYF. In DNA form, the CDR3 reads TGTGCCAGCACCAACGCTGCTGAGGGAACAGATACGCAGTATTTT.

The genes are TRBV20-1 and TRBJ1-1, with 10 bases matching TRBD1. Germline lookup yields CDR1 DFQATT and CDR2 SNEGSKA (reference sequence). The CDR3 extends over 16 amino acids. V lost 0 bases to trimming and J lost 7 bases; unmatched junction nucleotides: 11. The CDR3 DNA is TGCAGTGCTAGAGACTTGCGGGCGGGACAGGGGTATGAAGCTTTCTTT. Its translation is CSARDLRAGQGYEAFF.

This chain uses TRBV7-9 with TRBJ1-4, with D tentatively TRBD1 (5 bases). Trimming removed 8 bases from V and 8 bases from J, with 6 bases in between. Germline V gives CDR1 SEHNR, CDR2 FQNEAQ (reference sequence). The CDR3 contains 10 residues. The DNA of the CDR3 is TGTGCCAGCGAGGGGGAAAAACTGTTTTTT. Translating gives CASEGEKLFF.

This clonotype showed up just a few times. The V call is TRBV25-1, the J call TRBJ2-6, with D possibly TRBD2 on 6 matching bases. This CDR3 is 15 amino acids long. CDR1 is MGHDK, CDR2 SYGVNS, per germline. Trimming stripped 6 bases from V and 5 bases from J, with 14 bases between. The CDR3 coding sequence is TGTGCCAGCAGCCTTGGCGGGACTCGGGCCAACGTCCTGACTTTC. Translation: CASSLGGTRANVLTF.

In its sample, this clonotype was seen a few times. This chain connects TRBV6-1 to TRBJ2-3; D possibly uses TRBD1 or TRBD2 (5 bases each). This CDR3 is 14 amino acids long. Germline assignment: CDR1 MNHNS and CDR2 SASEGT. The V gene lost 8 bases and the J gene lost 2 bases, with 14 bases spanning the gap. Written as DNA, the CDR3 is TGTGCCAGCGGAAGGGACGGAGCCACAGATACGCAGTATTTT. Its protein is CASGRDGATDTQYF.

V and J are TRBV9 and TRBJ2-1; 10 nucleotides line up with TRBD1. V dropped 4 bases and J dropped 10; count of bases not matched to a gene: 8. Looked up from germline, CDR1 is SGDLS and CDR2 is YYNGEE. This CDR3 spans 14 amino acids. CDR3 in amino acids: CASSPWTGGTEQFF. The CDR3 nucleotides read TGTGCCAGCAGCCCCTGGACAGGGGGAACAGAGCAGTTCTTC.

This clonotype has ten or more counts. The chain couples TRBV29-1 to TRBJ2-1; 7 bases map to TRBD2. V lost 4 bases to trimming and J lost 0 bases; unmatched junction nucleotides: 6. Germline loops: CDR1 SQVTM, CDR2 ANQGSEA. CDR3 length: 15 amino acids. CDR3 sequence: CSVVVGLGSYNEQFF. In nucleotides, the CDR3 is TGCAGCGTTGTGGTAGGACTAGGCTCCTACAATGAGCAGTTCTTC.

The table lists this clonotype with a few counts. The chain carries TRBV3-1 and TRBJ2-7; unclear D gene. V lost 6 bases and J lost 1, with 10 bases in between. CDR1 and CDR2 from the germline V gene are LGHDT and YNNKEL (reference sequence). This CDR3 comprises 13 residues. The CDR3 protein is CASSRGLSYEQYF. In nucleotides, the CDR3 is TGTGCCAGCAGTCGAGGTTTATCCTACGAGCAGTACTTC.

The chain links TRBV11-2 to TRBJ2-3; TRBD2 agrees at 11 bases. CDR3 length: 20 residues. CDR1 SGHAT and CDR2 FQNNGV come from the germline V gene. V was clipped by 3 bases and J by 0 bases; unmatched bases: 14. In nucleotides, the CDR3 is TGTGCCAGCAGCTTCACCTCCGATAGCGGGGGGGTGTATAGCACAGATACGCAGTATTTT. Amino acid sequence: CASSFTSDSGGVYSTDTQYF.

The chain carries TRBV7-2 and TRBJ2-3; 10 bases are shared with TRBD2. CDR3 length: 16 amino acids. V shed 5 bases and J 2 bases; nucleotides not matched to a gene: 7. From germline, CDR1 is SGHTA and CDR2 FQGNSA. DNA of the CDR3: TGTGCCAGCAGCCCACTAGCGGGGCGCTACACAGATACGCAGTATTTT. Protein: CASSPLAGRYTDTQYF.

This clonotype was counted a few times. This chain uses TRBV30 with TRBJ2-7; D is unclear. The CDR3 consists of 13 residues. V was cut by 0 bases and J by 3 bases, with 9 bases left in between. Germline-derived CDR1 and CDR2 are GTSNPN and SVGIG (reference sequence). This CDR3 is CAWSVGQDYEQYF. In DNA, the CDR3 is TGTGCCTGGAGTGTAGGGCAGGACTACGAGCAGTACTTC.

The CDR3 DNA follows: TGTGCCAGCACCTCGAGGGTCTCTGGGGCCAACGTCCTGACTTTC. It specifies CASTSRVSGANVLTF. The gene calls are TRBV6-2 or TRBV6-3 and TRBJ2-6; TRBD2 might be the D (5 bases). The CDR3 has 15 amino acids. Trimming left V 7 bases short and J 0 bases short, with 10 bases between. Germline CDR1 reads MNHEY; CDR2 reads SVGEGT.

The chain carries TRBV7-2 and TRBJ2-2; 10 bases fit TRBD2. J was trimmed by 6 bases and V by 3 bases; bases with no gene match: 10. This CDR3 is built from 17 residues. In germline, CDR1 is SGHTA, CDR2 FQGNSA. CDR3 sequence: CASSLVLLAGSPGELFF. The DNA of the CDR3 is TGTGCCAGCAGCTTGGTACTACTAGCGGGGTCTCCCGGGGAGCTGTTTTTT. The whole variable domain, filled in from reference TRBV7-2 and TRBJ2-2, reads GAGVSQSPSNKVTEKGKDVELRCDPISGHTALYWYRQSLGQGLEFLIYFQGNSAPDKSGLPSDRFSAERTGGSVSTLTIQRTQQEDSAVYLCASSLVLLAGSPGELFFGEGSRLTVL.

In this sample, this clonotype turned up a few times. Here the CDR3 reads CASSPKPESGPSGNTIYF. The DNA for the CDR3 is TGTGCCAGCAGCCCCAAACCGGAATCCGGGCCCTCTGGAAACACCATATATTTT. The chain recombines TRBV25-1 with TRBJ1-3; D unclear. This CDR3 is built from 18 residues. Trimming shortened V by 6 bases and J by 0 bases, and 21 bases separated the two germline ends. Germline CDR1 is MGHDK and CDR2 is SYGVNS.

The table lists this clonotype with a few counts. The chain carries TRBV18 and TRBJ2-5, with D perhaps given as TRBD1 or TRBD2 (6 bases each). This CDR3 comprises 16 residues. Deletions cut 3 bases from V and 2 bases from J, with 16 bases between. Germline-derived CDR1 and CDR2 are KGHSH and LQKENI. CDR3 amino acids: CASSPLGGFGQETQYF. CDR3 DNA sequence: TGTGCCAGCTCACCCTTGGGGGGCTTTGGACAAGAGACCCAGTACTTC.

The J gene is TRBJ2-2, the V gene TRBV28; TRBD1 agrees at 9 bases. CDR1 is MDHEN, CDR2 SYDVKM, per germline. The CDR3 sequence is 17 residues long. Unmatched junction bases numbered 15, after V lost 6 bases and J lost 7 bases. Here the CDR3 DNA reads TGTGCCAGCAGAAGATTGTCACAGGGGGCCCTCGGCGGGGAGCTGTTTTTT. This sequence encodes CASRRLSQGALGGELFF.

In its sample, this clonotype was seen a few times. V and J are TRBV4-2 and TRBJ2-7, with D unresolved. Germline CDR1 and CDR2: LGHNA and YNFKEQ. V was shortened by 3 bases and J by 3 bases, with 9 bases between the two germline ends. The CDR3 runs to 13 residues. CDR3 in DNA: TGTGCCAGCAGCCACGACAAGGACTACGAGCAGTACTTC. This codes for CASSHDKDYEQYF.

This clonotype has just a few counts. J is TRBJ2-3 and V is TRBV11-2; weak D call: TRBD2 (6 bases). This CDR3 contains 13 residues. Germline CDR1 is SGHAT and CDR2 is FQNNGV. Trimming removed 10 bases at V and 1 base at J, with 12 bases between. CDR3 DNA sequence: TGTGCCACATCAGCTAGCGGCACAGATACGCAGTATTTT. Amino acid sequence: CATSASGTDTQYF.

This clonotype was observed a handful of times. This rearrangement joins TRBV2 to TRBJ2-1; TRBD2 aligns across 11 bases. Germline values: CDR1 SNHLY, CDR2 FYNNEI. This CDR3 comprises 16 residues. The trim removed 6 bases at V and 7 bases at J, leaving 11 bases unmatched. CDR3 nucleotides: TGTGCCAGCAGCATAAGAAGGCTAGCGGGAGGAAATGAGCAGTTCTTC. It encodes CASSIRRLAGGNEQFF.

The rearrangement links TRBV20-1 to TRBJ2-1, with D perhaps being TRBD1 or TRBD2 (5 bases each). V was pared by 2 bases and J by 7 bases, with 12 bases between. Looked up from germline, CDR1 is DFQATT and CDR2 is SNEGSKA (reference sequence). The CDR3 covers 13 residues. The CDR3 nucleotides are TGCAGTGCTAGACTCCGGGACCAGAATGAGCAGTTCTTC. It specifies CSARLRDQNEQFF.

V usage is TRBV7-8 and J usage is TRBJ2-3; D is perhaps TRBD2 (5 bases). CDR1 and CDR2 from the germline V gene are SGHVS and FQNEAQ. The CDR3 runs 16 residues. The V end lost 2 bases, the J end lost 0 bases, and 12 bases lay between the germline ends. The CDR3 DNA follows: TGTGCCAGCAGCTTATTCCCGGACTCTAGCACAGATACGCAGTATTTT. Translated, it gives CASSLFPDSSTDTQYF.

This CDR3 reads CASSSHWDRGLQNEKLFF. The CDR3 DNA is TGTGCCAGCAGCTCCCATTGGGACAGGGGTCTGCAAAATGAAAAACTGTTTTTT. The rearrangement uses TRBV11-2 and TRBJ1-4; TRBD1 matches 10 bases. CDR3 size: 18 residues. Germline V gene data show CDR1 as SGHAT and CDR2 as FQNNGV. The ends lost 4 bases at V and 5 bases at J; junction bases unmatched: 13.

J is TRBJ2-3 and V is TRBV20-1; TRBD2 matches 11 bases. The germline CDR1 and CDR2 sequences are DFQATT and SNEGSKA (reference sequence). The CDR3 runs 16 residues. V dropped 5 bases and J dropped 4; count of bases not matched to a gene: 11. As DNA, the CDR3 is TGCAGTGCTGTCCCTCCTAGCGGGAGGATCTCAGATACGCAGTATTTT. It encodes CSAVPPSGRISDTQYF.

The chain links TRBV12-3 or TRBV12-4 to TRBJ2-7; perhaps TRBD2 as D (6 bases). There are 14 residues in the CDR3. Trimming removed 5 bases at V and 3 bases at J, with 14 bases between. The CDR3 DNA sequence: TGTGCCAGCAGTCCGCGGCGGAGGGGCTACGAGCAGTACTTC. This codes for CASSPRRRGYEQYF.

DNA of the CDR3: TGCAGTGCTAGAGATCTCAGGGTCAGGACCGGGGAGCTGTTTTTT. Translated, it gives CSARDLRVRTGELFF. V and J are TRBV20-1 and TRBJ2-2, with D perhaps TRBD1 (5 bases). The CDR3 is 15 residues long. Germline CDR1 and CDR2: DFQATT and SNEGSKA (reference sequence). V lost 0 bases and J 5 bases, leaving 13 bases between the germline ends.

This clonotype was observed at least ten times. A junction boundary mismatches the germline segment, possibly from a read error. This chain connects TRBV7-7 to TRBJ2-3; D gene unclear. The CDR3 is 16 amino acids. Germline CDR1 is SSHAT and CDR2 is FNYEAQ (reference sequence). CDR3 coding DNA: TGTGCTAGCAGCCTGTACTCGGACGGACGCACAGATACGCAGTATTTT. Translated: CASSLYSDGRTDTQYF.

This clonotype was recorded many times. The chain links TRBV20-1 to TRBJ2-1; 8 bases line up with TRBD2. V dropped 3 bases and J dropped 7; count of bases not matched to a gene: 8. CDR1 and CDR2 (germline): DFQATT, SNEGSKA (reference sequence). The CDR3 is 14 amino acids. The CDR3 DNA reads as TGCAGTGCTAGTTATGGACTAGCTAGTAATGAGCAGTTCTTC. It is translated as CSASYGLASNEQFF.

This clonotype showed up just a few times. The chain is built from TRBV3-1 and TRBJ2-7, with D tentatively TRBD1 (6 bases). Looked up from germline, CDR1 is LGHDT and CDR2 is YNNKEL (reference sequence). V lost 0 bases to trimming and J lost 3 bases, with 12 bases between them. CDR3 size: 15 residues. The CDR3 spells CASSQEFGQYYEQYF. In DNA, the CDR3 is TGTGCCAGCAGCCAAGAGTTTGGACAGTACTACGAGCAGTACTTC.